The sequence of this T cell receptor (beta chain) was determined in a study of blood T cell repertoires in COVID-19. The table lists this clone with a count of one. Germline CDR1 is GTSNPN and CDR2 is SVGIG (reference sequence). The length of the CDR3 is 16 residues. V lost 2 bases, J lost 5 bases, and 8 bases stayed unmatched. The table came from immunoSEQ multiplex PCR; TCRdb's copy has only in-frame clones and leaves some out. The table shows 250,000 to 400,000 clones, with roughly nine tenths occurring only once. This receptor was identified in a woman aged 25 to 39 with COVID-19, enrolled during active disease. The chain couples TRBV30 to TRBJ2-3, with 12 bases matching TRBD2. Sequenced material: peripheral blood. CDR3 DNA sequence: TGTGCCTGGAGTAGGGGACTAGCGGGTTCACGAGATACGCAGTATTTT. This gives the protein CAWSRGLAGSRDTQYF. The full variable domain, with the rest looked up from reference TRBV30 and TRBJ2-3, is SQTIHQWPATLVQPVGSPLSLECTVEGTSNPNLYWYRQAAGRGLQLLFYSVGIGQISSEVPQNLSASRPQDRQFILSSKKLLLSDSGFYLCAWSRGLAGSRDTQYFGPGTRLTVL.